This T cell receptor beta chain was identified in a study of cytomegalovirus exposure and HLA in healthy donors. In the case of this clone: As yet, its antigen is unknown.

Study-level points and caveats: A later analysis found TCR association rates differed by HLA locus, highest for DRB1 and lowest for HLA-C. It was shown in a later analysis that HLA-associated TCR beta chains were more clonally expanded than other, equally common chains.

Trimming removed 3 bases at V and 0 bases at J, with 8 bases between. The CDR3 extends over 14 amino acids. Germline values: CDR1 SGHTS, CDR2 YDEGEE. 60 Vbeta and 13 Jbeta primers were used in PCR. Only in-frame clones appear in the TCRdb table, and some are missing; sequencing was by immunoSEQ multiplex PCR. The data contain roughly 100,000 clones, around four fifths of them singletons. The chain employs TRBV5-8 and TRBJ2-3; D gene unclear. Sequencing was carried out using PBMCs. This receptor was obtained from a man aged 35 to 55 in good health and CMV-seronegative. CDR3 DNA sequence: TGTGCCAGCAGCTCTTTTTCTAGCACAGATACGCAGTATTTT. Its protein product is CASSSFSSTDTQYF.